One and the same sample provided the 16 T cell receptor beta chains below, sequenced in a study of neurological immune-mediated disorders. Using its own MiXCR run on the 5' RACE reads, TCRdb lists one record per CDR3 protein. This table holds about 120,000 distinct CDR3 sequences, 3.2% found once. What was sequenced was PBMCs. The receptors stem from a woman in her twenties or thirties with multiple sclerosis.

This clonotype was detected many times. The CDR3 DNA follows: TGTGCCAGCAGCCAATTGAAGCGAACCTACGAGCAGTACTTC. It yields the protein CASSQLKRTYEQYF. This rearrangement joins TRBV14 to TRBJ2-7; D not certain. Germline V gene sequence: CDR1 SGHDN, CDR2 FVKESK. Trimming removed 2 bases at V and 2 bases at J, with 10 bases between. The CDR3 contains 14 residues.

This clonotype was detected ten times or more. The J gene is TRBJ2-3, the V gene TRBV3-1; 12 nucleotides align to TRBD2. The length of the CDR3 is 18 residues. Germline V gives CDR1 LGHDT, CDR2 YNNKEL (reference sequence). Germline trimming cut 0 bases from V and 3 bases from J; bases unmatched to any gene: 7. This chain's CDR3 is CASSQDQGLAGLTDTQYF. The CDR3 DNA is TGTGCCAGCAGCCAAGATCAAGGACTAGCGGGATTGACAGATACGCAGTATTTT.

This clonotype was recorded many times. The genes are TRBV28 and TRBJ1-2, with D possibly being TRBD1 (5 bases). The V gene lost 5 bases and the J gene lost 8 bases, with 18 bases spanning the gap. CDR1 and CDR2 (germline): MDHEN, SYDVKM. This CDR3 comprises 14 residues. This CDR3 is CASSGGGTERGYTF. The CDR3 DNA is TGTGCCAGCAGTGGGGGAGGGACCGAACGAGGCTACACCTTC.

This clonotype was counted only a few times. The CDR3 spells CSVRPSQTGELFF. The CDR3 bases are TGCAGCGTGCGACCGTCCCAAACCGGGGAGCTGTTTTTT. J is TRBJ2-2 and V is TRBV29-1; D not resolved. This CDR3 region has 13 residues. Trimming removed 6 bases at V and 5 bases at J, with 13 bases between. Germline assignment: CDR1 SQVTM and CDR2 ANQGSEA.

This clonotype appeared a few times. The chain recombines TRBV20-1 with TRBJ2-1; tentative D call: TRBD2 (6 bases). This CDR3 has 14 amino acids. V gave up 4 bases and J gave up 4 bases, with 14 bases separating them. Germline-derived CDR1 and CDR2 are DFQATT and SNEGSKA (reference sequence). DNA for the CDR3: TGCAGTGCTAATCGTGGGACTGGGTACAATGAGCAGTTCTTC. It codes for CSANRGTGYNEQFF.

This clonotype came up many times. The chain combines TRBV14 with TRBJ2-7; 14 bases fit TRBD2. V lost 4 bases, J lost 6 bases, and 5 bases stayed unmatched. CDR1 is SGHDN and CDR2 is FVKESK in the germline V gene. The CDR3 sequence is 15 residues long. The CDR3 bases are TGTGCCAGCAGCCCAAGACTAGCGGGAGGGTCCGAGCAGTACTTC. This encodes CASSPRLAGGSEQYF. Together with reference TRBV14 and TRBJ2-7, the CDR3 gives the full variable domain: EAGVTQFPSHSVIEKGQTVTLRCDPISGHDNLYWYRRVMGKEIKFLLHFVKESKQDESGMPNNRFLAERTGGTYSTLKVQPAELEDSGVYFCASSPRLAGGSEQYFGPGTRLTVT.

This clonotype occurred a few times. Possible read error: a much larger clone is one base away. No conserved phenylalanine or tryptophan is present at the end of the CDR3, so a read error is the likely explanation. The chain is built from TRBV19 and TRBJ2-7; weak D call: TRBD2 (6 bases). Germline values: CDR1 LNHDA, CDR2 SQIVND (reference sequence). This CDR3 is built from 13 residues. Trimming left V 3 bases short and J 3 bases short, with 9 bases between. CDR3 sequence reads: CASSMVGGYEQYI. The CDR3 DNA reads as TGTGCCAGTAGTATGGTCGGGGGCTACGAGCAGTACATC.

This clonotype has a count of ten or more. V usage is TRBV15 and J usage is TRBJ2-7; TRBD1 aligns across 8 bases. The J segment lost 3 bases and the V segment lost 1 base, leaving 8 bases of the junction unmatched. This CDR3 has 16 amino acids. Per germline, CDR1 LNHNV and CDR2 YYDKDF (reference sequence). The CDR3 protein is CATSRVPGQGVYEQYF. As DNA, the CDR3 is TGTGCCACCAGCAGAGTGCCCGGACAGGGAGTCTACGAGCAGTACTTC.

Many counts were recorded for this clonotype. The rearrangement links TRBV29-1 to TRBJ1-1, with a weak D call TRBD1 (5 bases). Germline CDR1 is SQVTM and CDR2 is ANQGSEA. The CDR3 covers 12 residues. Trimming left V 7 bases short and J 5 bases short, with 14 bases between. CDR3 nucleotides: TGCAGCGCTGGGGACCAAGGGACTGAAGCTTTCTTT. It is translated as CSAGDQGTEAFF.

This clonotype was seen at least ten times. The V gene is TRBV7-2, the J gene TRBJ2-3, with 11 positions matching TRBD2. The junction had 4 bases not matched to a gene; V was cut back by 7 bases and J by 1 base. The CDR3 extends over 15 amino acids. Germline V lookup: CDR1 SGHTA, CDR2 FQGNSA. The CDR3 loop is CASTPGLAGTDTQYF. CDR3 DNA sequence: TGTGCCAGCACCCCGGGACTAGCGGGCACAGATACGCAGTATTTT. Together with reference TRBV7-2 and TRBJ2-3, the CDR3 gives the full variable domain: GAGVSQSPSNKVTEKGKDVELRCDPISGHTALYWYRQSLGQGLEFLIYFQGNSAPDKSGLPSDRFSAERTGGSVSTLTIQRTQQEDSAVYLCASTPGLAGTDTQYFGPGTRLTVL.

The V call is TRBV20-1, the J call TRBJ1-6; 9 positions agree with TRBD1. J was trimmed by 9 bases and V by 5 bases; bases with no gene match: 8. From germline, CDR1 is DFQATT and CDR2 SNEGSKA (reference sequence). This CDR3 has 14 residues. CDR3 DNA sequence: TGCAGTGCTGCCAGGGACAGGGTGGGTTCACCCCTCCACTTT. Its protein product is CSAARDRVGSPLHF.

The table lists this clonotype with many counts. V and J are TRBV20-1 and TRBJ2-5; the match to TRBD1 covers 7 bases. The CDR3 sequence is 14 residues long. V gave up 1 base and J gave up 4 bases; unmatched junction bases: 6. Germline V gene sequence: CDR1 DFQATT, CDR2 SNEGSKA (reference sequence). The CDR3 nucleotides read TGCAGTGCTAGAGGGGCCAGGGGGTTAGAGACCCAGTACTTC. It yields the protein CSARGARGLETQYF.

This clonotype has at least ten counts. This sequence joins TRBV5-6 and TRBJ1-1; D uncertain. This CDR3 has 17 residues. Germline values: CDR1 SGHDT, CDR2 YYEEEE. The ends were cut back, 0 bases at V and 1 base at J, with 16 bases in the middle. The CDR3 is CASSLAPPPAPNTEAFF. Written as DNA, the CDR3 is TGTGCCAGCAGCTTGGCCCCTCCCCCGGCTCCGAACACTGAAGCTTTCTTT.

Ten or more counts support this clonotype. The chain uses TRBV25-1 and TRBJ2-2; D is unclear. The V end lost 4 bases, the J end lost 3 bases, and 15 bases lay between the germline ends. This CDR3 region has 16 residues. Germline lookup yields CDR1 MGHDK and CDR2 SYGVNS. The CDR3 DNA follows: TGTGCCAGCAGTGTATCCCGGTCGCCCTACACCGGGGAGCTGTTTTTT. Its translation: CASSVSRSPYTGELFF.

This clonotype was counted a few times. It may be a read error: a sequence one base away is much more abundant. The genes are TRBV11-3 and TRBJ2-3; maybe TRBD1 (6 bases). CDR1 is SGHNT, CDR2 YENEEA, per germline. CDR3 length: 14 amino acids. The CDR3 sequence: CASSLDRDTDKQYF. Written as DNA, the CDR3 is TGTGCCAGCAGCTTAGACAGGGACACAGATAAGCAGTATTTT.

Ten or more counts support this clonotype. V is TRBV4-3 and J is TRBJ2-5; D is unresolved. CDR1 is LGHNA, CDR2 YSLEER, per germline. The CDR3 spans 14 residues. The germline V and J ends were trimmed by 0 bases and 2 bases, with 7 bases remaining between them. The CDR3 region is CASSQDRLQETQYF. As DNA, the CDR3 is TGCGCCAGCAGCCAAGATCGACTTCAAGAGACCCAGTACTTC.